This entry is about one TCR beta chain. Its antigen remains unidentified. Multiplex PCR, run in two rounds, amplified TCR beta CDR3 from genomic DNA. Primers specific to each TRBV and TRBJ gene drove first-round PCR. Second-round PCR employed universal primers. TCRdb fed the multiplex PCR reads into MiXCR, producing one record per CDR3 protein. The profile shows 26,000 or so distinct CDR3 sequences, approximately 29% of them singletons. The data belong to a study of prognosis after radiotherapy for stage I lung cancer. Study-wide background: About 5 patients had oligometastatic NSCLC after their primary tumor was surgically resected, and fourteen patients had newly diagnosed primary stage I lung tumors.

Overall study results and limits: In patients with versus without metastases, TRBV and TRBJ gene usage reportedly differed.

Germline CDR1 and CDR2: MDHEN and SYDVKM. This CDR3 region has 14 residues. The V gene end was trimmed by 6 bases and the J gene end by 2 bases; junction bases not matched to a gene: 4. The sample in question was PBMCs, obtained before or after stereotactic body radiation therapy (not recorded which). This clonotype was obtained from a donor aged 50 or older with non-small cell lung cancer. The chain combines TRBV28 with TRBJ2-4; 7 bases agree with TRBD1. For the CDR3, the DNA is TGTGCCAGCAGCTCGACAGGGTCCAAAAACATTCAGTACTTC. It is translated as CASSSTGSKNIQYF.